These 5 T cell receptor beta chains share one sample of origin, sequenced in a study of CD8+ T cells in alopecia areata. In each case, RNA was isolated and then reverse transcribed into cDNA as the sequencing template. The protocol was immunoSEQ multiplex PCR, while the TCRdb copy is restricted to in-frame clones and leaves out a portion. The sample shows some 190,000 clones, more than 50% of them seen only once. Treatment reported: oral pan-JAK inhibitor, 5-10 mg twice daily. This specimen consisted of CD4+ T cells sorted from blood, obtained at week 24, from a patient treated with tofacitinib. The source of these receptors is a human donor with alopecia areata.

This clone was detected ten times or more. The chain carries TRBV15 and TRBJ2-1, with 10 bases that match TRBD2. The CDR3 is 15 residues long. After removal of 0 bases from V and 4 bases from J, the junction contained 0 bases not matched to a gene. Germline V lookup: CDR1 LNHNV, CDR2 YYDKDF (reference sequence). The CDR3: CATSRELAGYNEQFF. As DNA, the CDR3 is TGTGCCACCAGCAGAGAACTAGCGGGGTACAATGAGCAGTTCTTC. Filled out from reference TRBV15 and TRBJ2-1, the complete variable domain reads DAMVIQNPRYQVTQFGKPVTLSCSQTLNHNVMYWYQQKSSQAPKLLFHYYDKDFNNEADTPDNFQSRRPNTSFCFLDIRSPGLGDTAMYLCATSRELAGYNEQFFGPGTRLTVL.

The rearrangement joins TRBV29-1 to TRBJ1-2; perhaps TRBD1 as D (6 bases). Trimming cost V 6 bases and J 5 bases, with 25 bases left between them. CDR3 length: 16 amino acids. The V gene's germline CDR1 is SQVTM and CDR2 ANQGSEA. The CDR3 DNA sequence: TGCAGCGTAACTGGGGGCCGACAGGCCGAGGGGTATGGCTACACCTTC. Residues: CSVTGGRQAEGYGYTF.

The V call is TRBV29-1, the J call TRBJ2-7; 9 bases are shared with TRBD1. The V and J ends lost 4 bases and 4 bases, in that order; junction bases with no gene match: 8. The CDR3 has 14 residues. Germline V lookup: CDR1 SQVTM, CDR2 ANQGSEA. The CDR3 spells CSVAPTGQGYEQYF. Written as DNA, the CDR3 is TGCAGCGTTGCACCCACGGGACAGGGTTACGAGCAGTACTTC.

The rearrangement joins TRBV7-2 to TRBJ2-7; D remains unclear. V shed 1 base and J shed 5 bases, with 6 bases lying between them. The CDR3 covers 12 residues. Germline lookup yields CDR1 SGHTA and CDR2 FQGNSA. CDR3: CASSLDYDEQYF. In nucleotides, the CDR3 is TGTGCCAGCAGCTTAGACTACGACGAGCAGTACTTC.

This clone was counted once. The rearrangement uses TRBV13 and TRBJ1-1; tentative D call: TRBD1 (6 bases). In germline, CDR1 is PRHDT, CDR2 FYEKMQ (reference sequence). V was trimmed by 5 bases and J by 1 base, leaving 11 bases between them. This CDR3 has 14 residues. The CDR3 region has the DNA TGTGCCAGCAGCCTCAGGGGTAGGAACACTGAAGCTTTCTTT. Translation gives CASSLRGRNTEAFF. Supplemented by reference TRBV13 and TRBJ1-1, the full variable domain reads AAGVIQSPRHLIKEKRETATLKCYPIPRHDTVYWYQQGPGQDPQFLISFYEKMQSDKGSIPDRFSAQQFSDYHSELNMSSLELGDSALYFCASSLRGRNTEAFFGQGTRLTVV.